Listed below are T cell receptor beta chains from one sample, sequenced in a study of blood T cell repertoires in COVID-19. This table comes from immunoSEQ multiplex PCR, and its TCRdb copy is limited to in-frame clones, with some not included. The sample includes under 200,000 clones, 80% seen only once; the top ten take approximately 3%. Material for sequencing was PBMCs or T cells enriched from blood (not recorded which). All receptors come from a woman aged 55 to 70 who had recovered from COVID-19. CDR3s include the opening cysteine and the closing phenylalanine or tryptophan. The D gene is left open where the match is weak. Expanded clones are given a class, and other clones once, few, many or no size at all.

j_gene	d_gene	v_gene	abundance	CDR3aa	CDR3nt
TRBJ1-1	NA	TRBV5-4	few	CASSLEGGPTEAFF	TGTGCCAGCAGCTTGGAGGGAGGGCCCACTGAAGCTTTCTTT
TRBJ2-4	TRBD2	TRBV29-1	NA	CSVSAGGVGKNIQYF	TGCAGCGTCTCGGCGGGGGGCGTCGGCAAAAACATTCAGTACTTC
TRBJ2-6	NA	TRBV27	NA	CASRAGVGANVLTF	TGTGCCAGCAGGGCAGGGGTCGGGGCCAACGTCCTGACTTTC
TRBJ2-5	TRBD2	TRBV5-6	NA	CASSITSGGETQYF	TGTGCCAGCAGCATAACTAGCGGGGGTGAGACCCAGTACTTC
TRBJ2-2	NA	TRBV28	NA	CASSPTFREYDGELFF	TGTGCCAGCAGTCCGACCTTCAGGGAATATGACGGGGAGCTGTTTTTT
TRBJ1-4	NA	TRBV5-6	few	CASSLGGPGEKLFF	TGTGCCAGCAGCCTGGGGGGTCCGGGGGAAAAACTGTTTTTT
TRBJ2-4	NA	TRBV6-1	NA	CASSEVNFQNIQYF	TGTGCCAGCAGTGAAGTGAACTTCCAAAACATTCAGTACTTC
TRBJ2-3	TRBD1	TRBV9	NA	CASSPWDRGSTDTQYF	TGTGCCAGCAGCCCATGGGACAGGGGGAGCACAGATACGCAGTATTTT
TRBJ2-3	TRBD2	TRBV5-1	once	CASSLKTSGGATVDTQYF	TGCGCCAGCAGCTTGAAAACTAGCGGGGGGGCCACGGTAGATACGCAGTATTTT
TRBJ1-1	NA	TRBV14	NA	CASSQDQVRTEAFF	TGTGCCAGCAGCCAAGATCAGGTTCGGACTGAAGCTTTCTTT
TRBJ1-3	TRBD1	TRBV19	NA	CASTSAGGSSRNTIYF	TGTGCCAGTACCTCGGCAGGGGGCTCGTCGAGGAACACCATATATTTT